The 18 T cell receptor beta chains below all came from one sample that was sequenced in a study of early T cells in non-severe SARS-CoV-2 infection (dated by TCRdb to the early 2020s). The library was obtained by 5' RACE. The sequencer was a NextSeq 500. In-frame beta chains were kept once TCRdb had trimmed the public reads at Q25 with fastp and called clones with MiXCR. Each record represents a unique CDR3 protein, reported with the most common genes and DNA among its rows. In this sample the table shows about 30,000 distinct CDR3 sequences, around 5% of which occur a single time. The biggest ten clones account for about 3.5% of the sample. The sequencing input was whole blood. These receptors all stem from an adult who was a healthcare worker with PCR-confirmed SARS-CoV-2 infection or an uninfected control (not recorded which).

In its sample, this clonotype was seen a few times. The V call is TRBV28, the J call TRBJ2-7, with a weak D call TRBD1 (5 bases). CDR3 size: 11 residues. The germline gives CDR1 MDHEN, CDR2 SYDVKM. V dropped 6 bases and J dropped 7 bases, with 10 bases sitting between them. The CDR3 here is CASSAGLEQYF. CDR3 nucleotide sequence: TGTGCCAGCAGCGCAGGGCTAGAGCAGTACTTC. Full variable domain (remainder filled in from reference TRBV28 and TRBJ2-7): DVKVTQSSRYLVKRTGEKVFLECVQDMDHENMFWYRQDPGLGLRLIYFSYDVKMKEKGDIPEGYSVSREKKERFSLILESASTNQTSMYLCASSAGLEQYFGPGTRLTVT.

At least ten counts were recorded for this clonotype. This chain connects TRBV4-1 to TRBJ2-7; no firm D call. The CDR3 totals 15 residues. The ends were cut back, 3 bases at V and 3 bases at J, with 15 bases in the middle. Germline CDR1 and CDR2: MGHRA and YSYEKL. This CDR3 is CASSQFNLGIYEQYF. CDR3 sequence (DNA): TGCGCCAGCAGCCAGTTCAACCTCGGCATCTACGAGCAGTACTTC.

This clonotype was observed at least ten times. The J gene is TRBJ1-4, the V gene TRBV5-1; unclear D gene. V was cut by 1 base and J by 0 bases, with 16 bases left in between. Germline V lookup: CDR1 SGHRS, CDR2 YFSETQ. This CDR3 comprises 18 residues. CDR3 amino acids: CASSLFPLDSATNEKLFF. In nucleotides, the CDR3 is TGCGCCAGCAGCTTGTTCCCACTCGATTCTGCAACTAATGAAAAACTGTTTTTT.

This clonotype was detected ten times or more. This chain joins TRBV29-1 and TRBJ1-2; the D is unclear. The length of the CDR3 is 14 residues. CDR1 SQVTM and CDR2 ANQGSEA come from the germline V gene. Trimming stripped 4 bases from V and 0 bases from J, with 12 bases between. CDR3 sequence: CSVVRRPPNYGYTF. As DNA, the CDR3 is TGCAGCGTTGTTAGACGGCCACCTAACTATGGCTACACCTTC.

The chain joins TRBV6-1 to TRBJ1-4; no definite D call. Germline V gene lookup returns CDR1 MNHNS and CDR2 SASEGT. Trimming removed 7 bases at V and 1 base at J, with 7 bases between. The CDR3 totals 13 residues. CDR3 sequence: CASNWRTNEKLFF. As DNA, the CDR3 is TGTGCCAGCAATTGGAGAACTAATGAAAAACTGTTTTTT.

This clonotype showed up many times. The junction departs from germline at one end; a sequencing error may be responsible. V usage is TRBV2 and J usage is TRBJ1-1; 9 bases align to TRBD1. The germline gives CDR1 SNHLY, CDR2 FYNNEI. The CDR3 loop spans 16 amino acids. For the CDR3, the DNA is TGTGCCAGCAGTGAAGCCGGGACAGGGTTTGCCACTGAAGCCTTCTTT. This codes for CASSEAGTGFATEAFF.

This clonotype was seen a few times. The chain has TRBV19 and TRBJ2-5, with 7 bases lining up with TRBD2. CDR1 is LNHDA, CDR2 SQIVND, per germline (reference sequence). There are 14 residues in the CDR3. V trimming: 7 bases; J trimming: 4 bases; junction bases outside the gene matches: 9. Written as DNA, the CDR3 is TGTGCCAGTACCTCGGGGGAGGGCGGAGAGACCCAGTACTTC. It is translated as CASTSGEGGETQYF.

In its sample, this clonotype was seen many times. V gene TRBV5-1 combines with J gene TRBJ2-1; D possibly corresponds to TRBD1 (5 bases). The CDR3 is 13 residues long. Germline V gene sequence: CDR1 SGHRS, CDR2 YFSETQ. The V end lost 6 bases, the J end lost 6 bases, and 13 bases lay between the germline ends. For the CDR3, the DNA is TGCGCCAGCACCCCCGGACAATTCAATGAGCAGTTCTTC. This translates into CASTPGQFNEQFF.

This clonotype was detected ten times or more. The chain links TRBV6-5 to TRBJ2-7, with a possible D match to TRBD2 (6 bases). Germline V gives CDR1 MNHEY, CDR2 SVGAGI. The CDR3 length is 19 residues. The germline V and J ends were trimmed by 0 bases and 3 bases, with 24 bases remaining between them. DNA for the CDR3: TGTGCCAGCAGTTACTCGAGGGCGGGAAGGCCCCACCGGGACTACGAGCAGTACTTC. The encoded protein is CASSYSRAGRPHRDYEQYF.

In its sample, this clonotype was seen many times. This chain uses TRBV11-2 with TRBJ2-3; 8 bases line up with TRBD2. Looked up from germline, CDR1 is SGHAT and CDR2 is FQNNGV. This CDR3 spans 14 amino acids. V lost 7 bases to trimming and J lost 4 bases; unmatched junction nucleotides: 7. The DNA of the CDR3 is TGTGCCAGCAAGCCTAGCGGGTCTTCAGATACGCAGTATTTT. Amino acids: CASKPSGSSDTQYF.

This clonotype was observed at least ten times. The chain has TRBV20-1 and TRBJ1-1; no clear D. This CDR3 region has 13 residues. V lost 0 bases to trimming and J lost 5 bases, with 10 bases between them. Germline V CDR1 and CDR2: DFQATT, SNEGSKA (reference sequence). CDR3 protein: CSARDPGKTEAFF. CDR3 coding DNA: TGCAGTGCTAGAGATCCCGGGAAGACTGAAGCTTTCTTT.

This clonotype was counted many times. This sequence joins TRBV3-1 and TRBJ1-4; D gene ambiguous. Germline lookup yields CDR1 LGHDT and CDR2 YNNKEL (reference sequence). V lost 4 bases, J lost 7 bases, and 10 bases lay in between. The CDR3 covers 13 residues. This CDR3 reads CASSLRGGEKLFF. CDR3 DNA: TGTGCCAGCAGCCTTCGAGGAGGTGAAAAACTGTTTTTT.

This clonotype has ten or more counts. The rearrangement links TRBV7-2 to TRBJ1-6, with TRBD1 identical over 10 bases. This CDR3 is 16 amino acids long. Germline V gives CDR1 SGHTA, CDR2 FQGNSA. V was pared by 1 base and J by 6 bases, with 3 bases of the junction left unmatched. The CDR3 DNA reads TGTGCCAGCAGCTTAGAATGGGACAGGGGTAATTCACCCCTCCACTTT. Its translation is CASSLEWDRGNSPLHF.

The rearrangement links TRBV7-9 to TRBJ2-2; a possible D gene is TRBD2 (5 bases). Germline CDR1 reads SEHNR; CDR2 reads FQNEAQ (reference sequence). Deletions cut 5 bases from V and 5 bases from J, with 15 bases between. This CDR3 comprises 15 residues. CDR3 in amino acids: CASSPDGVATGELFF. As DNA, the CDR3 is TGTGCCAGCAGCCCGGACGGGGTAGCGACCGGGGAGCTGTTTTTT.

This clonotype was detected many times. The chain couples TRBV6-2 or TRBV6-3 to TRBJ1-1; D may be TRBD1 (5 bases). V was pared by 8 bases and J by 1 base, with 17 bases between. Germline V gene lookup returns CDR1 MNHEY and CDR2 SVGEGT. The CDR3 consists of 15 residues. DNA for the CDR3: TGTGCCAGCCGCGGAAGGGGCAGGCGGAACACTGAAGCTTTCTTT. Its protein product is CASRGRGRRNTEAFF.

The chain employs TRBV2 and TRBJ1-4, with 7 nucleotides matching TRBD1. Germline V gene sequence: CDR1 SNHLY, CDR2 FYNNEI. V gave up 4 bases and J gave up 0 bases; unmatched junction bases: 5. The CDR3 is made up of 16 amino acids. Written as DNA, the CDR3 is TGTGCCAGCAGTGCGCAGGGGGTGGCAACTAATGAAAAACTGTTTTTT. Encoded protein: CASSAQGVATNEKLFF.

This clonotype was seen at least ten times. V gene TRBV6-4 combines with J gene TRBJ2-1; 10 bases are shared with TRBD2. The CDR3 consists of 16 residues. CDR1 and CDR2 from the germline V gene are MRHNA and SNTAGT. V lost 0 bases to trimming and J lost 8 bases; unmatched junction nucleotides: 7. CDR3 loop: CASSDSASGSGDEQFF. The DNA of the CDR3 is TGTGCCAGCAGTGACTCCGCTAGCGGGAGTGGGGATGAGCAGTTCTTC.

This chain links TRBV28 with TRBJ2-2; TRBD2 agrees at 7 bases. The J segment lost 4 bases and the V segment lost 11 bases, leaving 13 bases of the junction unmatched. Germline V gene data show CDR1 as MDHEN and CDR2 as SYDVKM. This CDR3 is built from 15 residues. The CDR3 DNA reads TGTGCCCACGCGGCGGGAGAACCAACCACCGGGGAGCTGTTTTTT. This translates into CAHAAGEPTTGELFF.